This T cell receptor beta chain was obtained from a study of shared clonotypes between healthy human individuals. Study summary: Aged between 18 and 49, the donors were two women and a few men.

The method was immunoSEQ multiplex PCR; TCRdb's version includes in-frame clones alone and lacks a portion of them. The profile shows 2 million to 2.5 million clones, more than 80% of them singletons. CD4+ cells yielded CD45RA+ naive and CD45RA-negative memory subsets. CDR3 length: 16 residues. Germline assignment: CDR1 SGHTA and CDR2 FQGTGA. J was trimmed by 5 bases and V by 1 base; bases with no gene match: 6. The chain couples TRBV7-3 to TRBJ2-1; TRBD2 aligns across 9 bases. The receptor comes from a man between 18 and 29 years old in good health. Some clones in this sample may be carry-over from other donors' samples. The sequencing sample was made of naive CD4+ T cells from PBMCs. Specified subset: CD45RA+ positively selected. This CDR3 is CASSLSWSSGNNEQFF. Here the CDR3 DNA reads TGTGCCAGCAGCTTAAGTTGGTCTAGCGGGAACAATGAGCAGTTCTTC.